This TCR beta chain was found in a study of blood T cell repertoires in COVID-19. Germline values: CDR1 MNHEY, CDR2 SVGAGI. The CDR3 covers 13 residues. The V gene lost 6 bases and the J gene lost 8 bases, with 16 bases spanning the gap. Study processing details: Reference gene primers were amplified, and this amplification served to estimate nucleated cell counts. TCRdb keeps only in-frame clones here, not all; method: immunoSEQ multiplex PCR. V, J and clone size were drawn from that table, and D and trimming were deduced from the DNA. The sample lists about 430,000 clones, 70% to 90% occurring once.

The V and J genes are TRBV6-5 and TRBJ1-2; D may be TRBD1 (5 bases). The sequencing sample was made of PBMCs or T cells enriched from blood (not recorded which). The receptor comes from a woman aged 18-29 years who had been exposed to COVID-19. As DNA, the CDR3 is TGTGCCAGCAGGTCCCATGGTTGGGGCGGCTACACCTTC. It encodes CASRSHGWGGYTF.